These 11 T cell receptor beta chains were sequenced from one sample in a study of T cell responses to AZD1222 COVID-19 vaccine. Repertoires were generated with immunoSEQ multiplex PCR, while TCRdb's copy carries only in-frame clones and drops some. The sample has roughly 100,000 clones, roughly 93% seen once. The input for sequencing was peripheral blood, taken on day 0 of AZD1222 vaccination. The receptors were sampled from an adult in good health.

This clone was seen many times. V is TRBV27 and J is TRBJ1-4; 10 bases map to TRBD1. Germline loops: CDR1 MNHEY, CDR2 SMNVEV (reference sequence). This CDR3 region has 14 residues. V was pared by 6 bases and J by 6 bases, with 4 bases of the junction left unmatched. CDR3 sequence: CASSRQGADEKLFF. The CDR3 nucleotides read TGTGCCAGCAGCCGACAGGGGGCCGATGAAAAACTGTTTTTT.

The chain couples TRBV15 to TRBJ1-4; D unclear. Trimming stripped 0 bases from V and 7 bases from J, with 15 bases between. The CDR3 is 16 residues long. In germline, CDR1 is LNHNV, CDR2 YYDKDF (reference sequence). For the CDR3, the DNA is TGTGCCACCAGCAGAGAAATGGGGAAACTGAGTGAAAAACTGTTTTTT. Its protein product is CATSREMGKLSEKLFF.

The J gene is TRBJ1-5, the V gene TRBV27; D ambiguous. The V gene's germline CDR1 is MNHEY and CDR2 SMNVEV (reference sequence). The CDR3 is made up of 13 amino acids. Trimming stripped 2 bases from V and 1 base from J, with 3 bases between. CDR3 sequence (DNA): TGTGCCAGCAGTTTACTCAGCAATCAGCCCCAGCATTTT. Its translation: CASSLLSNQPQHF.

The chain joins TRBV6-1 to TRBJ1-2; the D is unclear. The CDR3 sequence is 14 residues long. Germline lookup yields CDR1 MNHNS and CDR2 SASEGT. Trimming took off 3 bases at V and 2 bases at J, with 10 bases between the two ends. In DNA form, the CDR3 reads TGTGCCAGCAGTGATCCGGGAAACAACTATGGCTACACCTTC. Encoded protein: CASSDPGNNYGYTF.

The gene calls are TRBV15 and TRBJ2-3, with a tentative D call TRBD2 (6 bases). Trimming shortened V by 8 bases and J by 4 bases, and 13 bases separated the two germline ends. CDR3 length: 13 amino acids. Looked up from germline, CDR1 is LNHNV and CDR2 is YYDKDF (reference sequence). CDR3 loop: CATSEGPADTQYF. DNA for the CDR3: TGTGCCACCTCGGAGGGGCCTGCAGATACGCAGTATTTT. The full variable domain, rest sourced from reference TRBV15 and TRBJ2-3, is DAMVIQNPRYQVTQFGKPVTLSCSQTLNHNVMYWYQQKSSQAPKLLFHYYDKDFNNEADTPDNFQSRRPNTSFCFLDIRSPGLGDTAMYLCATSEGPADTQYFGPGTRLTVL.

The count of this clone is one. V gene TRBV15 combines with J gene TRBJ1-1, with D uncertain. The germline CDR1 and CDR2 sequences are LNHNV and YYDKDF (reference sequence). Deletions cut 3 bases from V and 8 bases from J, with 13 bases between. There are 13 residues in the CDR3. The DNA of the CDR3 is TGTGCCACCAGCAGGGGCCTACCATGGGAAGCTTTCTTT. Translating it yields CATSRGLPWEAFF.

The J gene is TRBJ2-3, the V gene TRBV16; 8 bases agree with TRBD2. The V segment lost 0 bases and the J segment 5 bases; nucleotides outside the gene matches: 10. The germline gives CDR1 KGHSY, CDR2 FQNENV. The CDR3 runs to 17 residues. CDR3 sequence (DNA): TGTGCCAGCAGCCAATCGAGGACGGGAGGGCCGGGAGATACGCAGTATTTT. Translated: CASSQSRTGGPGDTQYF.

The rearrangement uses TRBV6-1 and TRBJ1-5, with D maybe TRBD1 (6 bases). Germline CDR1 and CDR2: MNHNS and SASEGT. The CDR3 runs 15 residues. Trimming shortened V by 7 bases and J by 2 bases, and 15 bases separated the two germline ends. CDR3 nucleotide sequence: TGTGCCAGCACGGACAGCACTATGGGCAATCAGCCCCAGCATTTT. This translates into CASTDSTMGNQPQHF.

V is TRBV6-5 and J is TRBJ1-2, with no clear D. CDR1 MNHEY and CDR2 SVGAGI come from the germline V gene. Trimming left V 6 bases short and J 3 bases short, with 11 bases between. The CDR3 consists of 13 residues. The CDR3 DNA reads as TGTGCCAGCAGGCCGCGGGGATACTATGGCTACACCTTC. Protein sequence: CASRPRGYYGYTF.

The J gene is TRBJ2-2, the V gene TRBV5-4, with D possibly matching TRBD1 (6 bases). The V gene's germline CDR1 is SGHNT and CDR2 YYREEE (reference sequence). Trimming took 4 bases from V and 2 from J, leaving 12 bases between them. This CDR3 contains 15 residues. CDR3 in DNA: TGTGCCAGCAGCCTTCCAGGGGAAAACACCGGGGAGCTGTTTTTT. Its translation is CASSLPGENTGELFF.

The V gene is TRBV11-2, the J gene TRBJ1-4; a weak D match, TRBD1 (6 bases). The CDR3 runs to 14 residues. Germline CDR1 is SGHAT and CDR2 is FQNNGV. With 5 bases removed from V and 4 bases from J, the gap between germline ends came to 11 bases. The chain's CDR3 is CASSKTGFNEKLFF. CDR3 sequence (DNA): TGTGCCAGCAGCAAAACAGGGTTTAATGAAAAACTGTTTTTT.